These 3 T cell receptor beta chains share one sample of origin, sequenced in a study of cytomegalovirus exposure and HLA in healthy donors. The primer mix had 60 Vbeta and 13 Jbeta primers. Measured with immunoSEQ multiplex PCR; TCRdb has only the in-frame clones, and not every one. Recorded for this sample: roughly 120,000 clones. The specimen sequenced was PBMCs. The source is a man in his forties or fifties in good health and CMV-seronegative.

V and J are TRBV5-1 and TRBJ2-5; the match to TRBD2 covers 7 bases. The DNA end favors TRBJ2-7, so the J call may be wrong. This CDR3 has 14 residues. Germline CDR1 reads SGHRS; CDR2 reads YFSETQ. CDR3 coding DNA: TGCGCCAGCAGCTTGGGCGGGAGTAGTCCCGAGCAGTACTTC. Translating it yields CASSLGGSSPEQYF.

The chain is built from TRBV5-1 and TRBJ1-2; D might be TRBD1 (5 bases). Germline V gene lookup returns CDR1 SGHRS and CDR2 YFSETQ. V was clipped by 6 bases and J by 5 bases, with 20 bases between them. The length of the CDR3 is 15 residues. The DNA of the CDR3 is TGCGCCAGCACCCCTGGGGGGGATCTAGGTTATGGCTACACCTTC. Translation: CASTPGGDLGYGYTF.

The V gene is TRBV7-9, the J gene TRBJ2-7; D is unclear. This CDR3 contains 13 residues. The V and J ends lost 1 base and 3 bases respectively, with 7 bases between them. Germline CDR1 is SEHNR and CDR2 is FQNEAQ (reference sequence). CDR3 in amino acids: CASSLVWSYEQYF. The CDR3 DNA is TGTGCCAGCAGCTTAGTATGGAGCTACGAGCAGTACTTC.